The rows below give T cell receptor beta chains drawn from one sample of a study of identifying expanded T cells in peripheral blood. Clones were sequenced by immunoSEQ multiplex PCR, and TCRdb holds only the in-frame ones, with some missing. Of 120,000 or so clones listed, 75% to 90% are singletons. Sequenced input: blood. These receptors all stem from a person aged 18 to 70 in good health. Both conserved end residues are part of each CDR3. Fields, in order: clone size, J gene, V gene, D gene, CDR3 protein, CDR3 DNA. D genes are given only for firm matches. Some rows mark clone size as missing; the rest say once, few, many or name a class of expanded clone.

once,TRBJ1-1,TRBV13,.,CASSLGGDNTEAFF,TGTGCCAGCAGCTTGGGAGGGGATAACACTGAAGCTTTCTTT
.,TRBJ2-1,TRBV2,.,CASSDTGNEQFF,TGTGCCAGCAGTGATACTGGGAATGAGCAGTTCTTC
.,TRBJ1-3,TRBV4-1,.,CASSQVGGPAGNTIYF,TGCGCCAGCAGCCAAGTTGGGGGGCCAGCGGGAAACACCATATATTTT
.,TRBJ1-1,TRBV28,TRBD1,CASSPNWDRGREAFF,TGTGCCAGCAGTCCCAACTGGGACAGGGGTCGGGAAGCTTTCTTT
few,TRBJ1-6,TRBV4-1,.,CASSQESAGLGNSPLHF,TGCGCCAGCAGCCAAGAAAGTGCAGGGTTGGGTAATTCACCCCTCCACTTT
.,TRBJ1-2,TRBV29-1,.,CSVGSRNRYTF,TGCAGCGTTGGGTCTAGGAACCGCTACACCTTC
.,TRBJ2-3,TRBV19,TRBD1,CASSVSPGQDTDTQYF,TGTGCCAGTAGTGTAAGTCCGGGACAGGACACAGATACGCAGTATTTT
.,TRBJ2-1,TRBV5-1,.,CASSLGGEYNEQFF,TGCGCCAGCAGCTTGGGAGGAGAGTACAATGAGCAGTTCTTC
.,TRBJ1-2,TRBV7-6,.,CASSLERSDGYTF,TGTGCCAGCAGCTTAGAAAGATCGGATGGCTACACCTTC
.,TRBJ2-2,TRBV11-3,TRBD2,CASSREDTGELFF,TGTGCCAGCAGTCGGGAGGACACCGGGGAGCTGTTTTTT
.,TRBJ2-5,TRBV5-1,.,CASSPPTGNLKATQYF,TGCGCCAGCAGCCCCCCAACCGGGAATCTAAAGGCGACCCAGTACTTC
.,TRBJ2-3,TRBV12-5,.,CASGSGWKGSTDTQYF,TGTGCTAGTGGTTCGGGGTGGAAGGGTAGCACAGATACGCAGTATTTT
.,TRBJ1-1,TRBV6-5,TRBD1,CASSYRGLRTEAFF,TGTGCCAGCAGTTACAGGGGGCTAAGGACTGAAGCTTTCTTT
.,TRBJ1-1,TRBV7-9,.,CASRNGDPRQTEAFF,TGTGCCAGCAGGAATGGGGACCCCCGTCAGACTGAAGCTTTCTTT
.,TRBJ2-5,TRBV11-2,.,CASTLLGGIGETQYF,TGTGCCAGCACTTTATTAGGGGGTATAGGAGAGACCCAGTACTTC
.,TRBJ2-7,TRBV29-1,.,CSVGVDLPRYEQYF,TGCAGCGTTGGAGTAGACTTACCCAGATACGAGCAGTACTTC
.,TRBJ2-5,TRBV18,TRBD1,CASSPGKTGVGETQYF,TGTGCCAGCTCACCCGGAAAGACAGGGGTCGGAGAGACCCAGTACTTC
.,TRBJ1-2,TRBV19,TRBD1,CASSIGDRSDGYTF,TGTGCCAGTAGTATAGGGGACAGGAGTGATGGCTACACCTTC
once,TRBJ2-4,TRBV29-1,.,CSVGDNGGGIQYF,TGCAGCGTTGGGGATAACGGGGGCGGCATTCAGTACTTC
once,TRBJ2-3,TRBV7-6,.,CASSQLKVGVQYF,TGTGCCAGCAGTCAGCTTAAAGTGGGGGTGCAGTATTTT
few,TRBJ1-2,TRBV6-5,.,CASSRTGSRGYTF,TGTGCCAGCAGCCGAACAGGGTCTCGAGGCTACACCTTC
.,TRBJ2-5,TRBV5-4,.,CASSQDSPQETQYF,TGTGCCAGCAGCCAGGACAGTCCTCAAGAGACCCAGTACTTC
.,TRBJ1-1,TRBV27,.,CASSLSNLAMNTEAFF,TGTGCCAGCAGTTTATCGAATCTGGCGATGAACACTGAAGCTTTCTTT
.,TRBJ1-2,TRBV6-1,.,CASTRVDYGYTF,TGTGCCAGCACGAGGGTCGACTATGGCTACACCTTC
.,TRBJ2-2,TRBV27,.,CASSLFGFGGTGELFF,TGTGCCAGCAGTTTATTCGGTTTTGGGGGCACCGGGGAGCTGTTTTTT
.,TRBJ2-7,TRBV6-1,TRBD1,CASSEFRQGLLEQYF,TGTGCCAGCAGTGAATTCCGACAGGGCCTCTTGGAGCAGTACTTC
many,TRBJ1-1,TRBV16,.,CASSPSRGLDTEAFF,TGTGCCAGCAGCCCCAGTAGAGGTTTGGACACTGAAGCTTTCTTT
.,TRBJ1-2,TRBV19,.,CASRSNYGYTF,TGTGCCAGTAGAAGCAACTATGGCTACACCTTC
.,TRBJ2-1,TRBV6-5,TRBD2,CASSAGTSGRIEQFF,TGTGCCAGCAGCGCCGGGACTAGCGGTCGGATTGAGCAGTTCTTC
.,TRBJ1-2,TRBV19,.,CASRPSFGGRSGYTF,TGTGCCAGTAGACCCTCATTTGGGGGGCGAAGTGGCTACACCTTC
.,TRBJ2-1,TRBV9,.,CASSGRSSYNEQFF,TGTGCCAGCAGCGGACGGAGCTCCTACAATGAGCAGTTCTTC
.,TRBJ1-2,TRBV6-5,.,CASSYSRLNYGYTF,TGTGCCAGCAGTTACTCGAGGCTGAACTATGGCTACACCTTC
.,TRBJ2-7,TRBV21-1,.,CASSITSREQGRDEQYF,TGTGCCAGCAGCATAACATCCCGCGAACAGGGGAGGGACGAGCAGTACTTC
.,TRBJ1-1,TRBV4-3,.,CASSQTLQTYEAFF,TGCGCCAGCAGCCAAACCCTCCAGACTTATGAAGCTTTCTTT
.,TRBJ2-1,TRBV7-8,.,CASSWDFDNEQFF,TGTGCCAGCAGCTGGGACTTCGACAATGAGCAGTTCTTC
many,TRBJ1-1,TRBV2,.,CASSDGWRNTEAFF,TGTGCCAGCAGCGATGGTTGGAGGAACACTGAAGCTTTCTTT
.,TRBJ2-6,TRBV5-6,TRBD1,CASTLVPGQGLSGANVLTF,TGTGCCAGCACCCTAGTCCCGGGACAGGGACTCTCTGGGGCCAACGTCCTGACTTTC
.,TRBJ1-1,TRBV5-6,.,CASSLAVQGTGTEAFF,TGTGCCAGCAGCTTGGCCGTGCAGGGGACGGGAACTGAAGCTTTCTTT
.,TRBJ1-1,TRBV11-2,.,CASSGWTEAVETEAFF,TGTGCCAGCAGCGGTTGGACTGAGGCGGTGGAGACTGAAGCTTTCTTT
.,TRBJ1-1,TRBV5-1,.,CASSLEVGPEAFF,TGCGCCAGCAGCTTGGAGGTGGGCCCTGAAGCTTTCTTT
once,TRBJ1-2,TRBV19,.,CASTPSPASYGYTF,TGTGCCAGTACCCCGTCTCCAGCGAGCTATGGCTACACCTTC
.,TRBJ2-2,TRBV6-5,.,CASSRTTFNTGELFF,TGTGCCAGCAGTCGAACTACTTTTAACACCGGGGAGCTGTTTTTT
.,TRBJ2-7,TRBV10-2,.,CASFGLQAEQRTYEQYF,TGCGCCAGCTTTGGGCTCCAGGCCGAGCAAAGGACCTACGAGCAGTACTTC
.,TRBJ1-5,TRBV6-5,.,CASSPRYSGNQPQHF,TGTGCCAGCAGCCCTCGGTACTCGGGCAATCAGCCCCAGCATTTT
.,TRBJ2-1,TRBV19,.,CASAQGNEQFF,TGTGCCAGTGCACAGGGCAATGAGCAGTTCTTC
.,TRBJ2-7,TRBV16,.,CASSQWVGATYEQYF,TGTGCCAGCAGCCAATGGGTCGGGGCCACCTACGAGCAGTACTTC
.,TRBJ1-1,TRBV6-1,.,CASSVVGGGTEAFF,TGTGCCAGCAGTGTAGTAGGGGGTGGCACTGAAGCTTTCTTT
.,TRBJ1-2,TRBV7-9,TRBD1,CASTRDREVEGYTF,TGTGCCAGCACCCGGGACAGGGAAGTGGAGGGCTACACCTTC
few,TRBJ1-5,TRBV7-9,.,CASSSGLVNQPQHF,TGTGCCAGCAGTTCAGGGTTGGTCAATCAGCCCCAGCATTTT
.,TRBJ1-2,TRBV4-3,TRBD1,CASSPAPGQIYGYTF,TGCGCCAGCAGCCCCGCCCCGGGACAGATCTATGGCTACACCTTC
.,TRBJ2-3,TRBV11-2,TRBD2,CASSLAGLAGGPSTDTQYF,TGTGCCAGCAGCTTAGCTGGATTAGCGGGGGGGCCAAGCACAGATACGCAGTATTTT
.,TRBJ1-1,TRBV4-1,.,CASSQGYRAGGEAFF,TGCGCCAGCAGCCAAGGGTACAGGGCGGGGGGTGAAGCTTTCTTT
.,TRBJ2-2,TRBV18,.,CASSPQVRDVNTGELFF,TGTGCCAGCTCACCACAAGTGAGGGACGTGAACACCGGGGAGCTGTTTTTT
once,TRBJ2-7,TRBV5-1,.,CASSLQGFYEQYF,TGCGCCAGCAGCTTGCAGGGATTCTACGAGCAGTACTTC
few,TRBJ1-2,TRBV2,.,CASSDFLGGDGYLVYTF,TGTGCCAGCAGTGATTTTTTAGGAGGGGATGGCTACCTGGTCTACACCTTC
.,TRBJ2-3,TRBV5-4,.,CASSFGGPHTDTQYF,TGTGCCAGCAGCTTCGGGGGGCCTCATACAGATACGCAGTATTTT
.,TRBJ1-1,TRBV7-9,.,CASSQEVPATEAFF,TGTGCCAGCAGCCAAGAGGTCCCGGCCACTGAAGCTTTCTTT
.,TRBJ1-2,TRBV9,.,CASSGERPFYGYTF,TGTGCCAGCAGCGGGGAGAGGCCGTTTTATGGCTACACCTTC